This TCR beta chain was retrieved from a study of beta chain features in type 1 diabetes. Study-level findings and limits: Over-representation of high TCR-expressing cells was a possible consequence of cDNA sequencing. When Type 1 diabetes patients were examined, their TCRB CDR3s proved moderately but significantly shorter in all four CD4+ subsets.

Expressed TCRB transcripts were sequenced after all isolated RNA was converted to cDNA. Sequencing used immunoSEQ multiplex PCR; TCRdb keeps in-frame clones, though not all of them. The sample holds about 370,000 clones, approximately 16% seen once. To note about this clone: Its cognate antigen is unknown.

The CDR3 extends over 12 amino acids. The germline V and J ends were trimmed by 6 bases and 5 bases, with 8 bases remaining between them. Germline V gives CDR1 LNHDA, CDR2 SQIVND (reference sequence). The genes are TRBV19 and TRBJ1-5, with D possibly matching TRBD1 (5 bases). The receptor was derived from a woman aged 18-29 years in good health. The sequenced sample was naive CD4+ T cells from blood. The CDR3 reads CASRRGDQPQHF. CDR3 DNA sequence: TGTGCCAGTAGACGGGGGGATCAGCCCCAGCATTTT.